This T cell receptor (beta chain) was captured in a study of breast tumors, draining lymph nodes, adjacent tissues. Study-level points and caveats: The data were judged consistent with most tumor T cells coming from lymph node and expanding in tumor. Tumor repertoires ranked between lymph nodes and nontumor tissue in diversity, with V and J gene preferences. The lymph node origin of tumor T cells was framed as consistent with a hypothesis, not demonstrated.

The lymph nodes were axillary draining lymph nodes from breast cancer patients. This clonotype was seen ten or more times. Its antigen is unknown. The CDR3 runs 13 residues. V trimming: 7 bases; J trimming: 2 bases; junction bases outside the gene matches: 3. Germline CDR1 WSHSY, CDR2 SAAADI. MiXCR, run by TCRdb on the multiplex PCR reads, gives a single entry per CDR3 protein. This table holds hundreds of thousands of distinct CDR3 sequences, 32% found once. The clonotype originates from a female donor with breast cancer. Some clones in this sample may be carry-over from other donors' samples. Sequencing used axillary lymph node tissue. The chain has TRBV10-2 and TRBJ2-7, with TRBD1 identical over 9 bases. This chain's CDR3 is CASTGDRAYEQYF. The CDR3 DNA reads TGCGCCAGCACGGGGGACAGGGCCTACGAGCAGTACTTC.